The sequence of this T cell receptor beta chain was determined in a study of CD8 T cells in ankylosing spondylitis. The study, taken as a whole, reports: Disease-linked clones bore a CD8+ phenotype and were relatively rare in peripheral blood.

The authors made TCR beta libraries by quantitative 5'-RACE with molecular barcodes. MiXCR was run by TCRdb on the 5' RACE reads, yielding one entry per CDR3 protein. The data hold about 42,000 distinct CDR3 sequences, with under 5% observed a single time. By share, this clonotype ranks as medium-sized (0.01 to 0.1%). Its antigen is still unknown. Losses at the gene ends were 2 bases for V and 4 bases for J; bases not matched to a gene: 2. Per the germline V gene, CDR1 is SGDLS and CDR2 is YYNGEE. CDR3 length: 14 amino acids. The J gene is TRBJ1-3, the V gene TRBV9; the match to TRBD1 covers 8 bases. This receptor was obtained from a female donor with ankylosing spondylitis or in good health (not recorded which). Specimen: blood, either unsorted or a sorted T cell fraction (not recorded which). As DNA, the CDR3 is TGTGCCAGCAGCGTTCAGGGGGCCGGAAACACCATATATTTT. Its protein is CASSVQGAGNTIYF.